A selection of T cell receptor beta chains follows, all from one sample in a study of shared clonotypes between healthy human individuals. Clones were read by immunoSEQ multiplex PCR, and TCRdb kept only the in-frame ones, dropping some. This sample has about 560,000 clones; around 78% occur once, and the top ten carry more than 10%. The sequenced sample was PBMCs. Every receptor here comes from a woman aged 40-49 years in good health. Some clones in this sample may be carry-over from other donors' samples. The CDR3 runs from the conserved cysteine through the conserved F or W. The order of the fields is V gene, D gene, clone size, J gene, CDR3 protein, CDR3 DNA. A D gene is named only where the DNA matches it firmly. Size is omitted from some rows. Given values are once, few, many or a class for expanded clones.

V: TRBV7-2; D: -; size: -; J: TRBJ2-4; CDR3: CASSMGHLGVKNIQYF; DNA: TGTGCCAGCAGCATGGGACACCTCGGGGTCAAAAACATTCAGTACTTC
V: TRBV19; D: -; size: -; J: TRBJ1-4; CDR3: CASQSTTATNEKLFF; DNA: TGTGCCAGCCAATCTACGACAGCAACTAATGAAAAACTGTTTTTT
V: TRBV2; D: -; size: few; J: TRBJ2-1; CDR3: CASSDSHANGEQFF; DNA: TGTGCCAGCAGTGATTCTCACGCTAATGGTGAGCAGTTCTTC
V: TRBV11-2; D: TRBD2; size: once; J: TRBJ2-7; CDR3: CASSPQGLQFGLAYEQYF; DNA: TGTGCCAGCAGCCCCCAAGGACTACAGTTCGGACTAGCCTACGAGCAGTACTTC
V: TRBV5-5; D: TRBD1; size: -; J: TRBJ1-2; CDR3: CASSPRQGEGYTF; DNA: TGTGCCAGCAGCCCACGACAGGGAGAGGGCTACACCTTC
V: TRBV5-1; D: -; size: few; J: TRBJ2-7; CDR3: CASSLGPGHLDEQYF; DNA: TGCGCCAGCAGCTTGGGGCCCGGCCACTTGGACGAGCAGTACTTC
V: TRBV5-1; D: TRBD2; size: -; J: TRBJ2-3; CDR3: CASSWGSSGRSDTQYF; DNA: TGCGCCAGCAGCTGGGGGTCTAGCGGAAGATCAGATACGCAGTATTTT
V: TRBV27; D: TRBD2; size: once; J: TRBJ2-1; CDR3: CASSYPSSGGSYNEQFF; DNA: TGTGCCAGCAGTTATCCCTCTAGCGGGGGTTCCTACAATGAGCAGTTCTTC
V: TRBV11-2; D: -; size: once; J: TRBJ2-7; CDR3: CASSFSTDREQYF; DNA: TGTGCCAGCAGCTTTTCGACCGATCGCGAGCAGTACTTC
V: TRBV5-6; D: TRBD1; size: -; J: TRBJ1-2; CDR3: CASSPLQGGNYGYTF; DNA: TGTGCCAGCAGCCCGTTACAGGGGGGGAACTATGGCTACACCTTC
V: TRBV7-2; D: -; size: -; J: TRBJ2-1; CDR3: CASSLFRYEQFF; DNA: TGTGCCAGCAGCTTATTCCGCTATGAGCAGTTCTTC
V: TRBV6-5; D: -; size: -; J: TRBJ1-5; CDR3: CASSDKAGEPQHF; DNA: TGTGCCAGCAGTGACAAGGCCGGTGAGCCCCAGCATTTT
V: TRBV7-7; D: TRBD1; size: -; J: TRBJ2-7; CDR3: CASSPDRSSYEQYF; DNA: TGTGCCAGCAGCCCGGACAGGAGCTCCTACGAGCAGTACTTC
V: TRBV15; D: TRBD1; size: -; J: TRBJ2-3; CDR3: CATSRGTGRTDTQYF; DNA: TGTGCCACCAGCAGAGGGACAGGGCGCACAGATACGCAGTATTTT
V: TRBV4-2; D: -; size: -; J: TRBJ2-1; CDR3: CASSQDGGVSGNEQFF; DNA: TGTGCCAGCAGCCAAGATGGGGGAGTCAGCGGCAATGAGCAGTTCTTC
V: TRBV6-6; D: -; size: -; J: TRBJ2-7; CDR3: CASSYPGQDYEQYF; DNA: TGTGCCAGCAGTTACCCGGGACAAGACTACGAGCAGTACTTC
V: TRBV9; D: TRBD2; size: -; J: TRBJ2-1; CDR3: CASSVAQRETISNEQFF; DNA: TGTGCCAGCAGCGTAGCCCAGCGGGAGACCATTTCCAATGAGCAGTTCTTC